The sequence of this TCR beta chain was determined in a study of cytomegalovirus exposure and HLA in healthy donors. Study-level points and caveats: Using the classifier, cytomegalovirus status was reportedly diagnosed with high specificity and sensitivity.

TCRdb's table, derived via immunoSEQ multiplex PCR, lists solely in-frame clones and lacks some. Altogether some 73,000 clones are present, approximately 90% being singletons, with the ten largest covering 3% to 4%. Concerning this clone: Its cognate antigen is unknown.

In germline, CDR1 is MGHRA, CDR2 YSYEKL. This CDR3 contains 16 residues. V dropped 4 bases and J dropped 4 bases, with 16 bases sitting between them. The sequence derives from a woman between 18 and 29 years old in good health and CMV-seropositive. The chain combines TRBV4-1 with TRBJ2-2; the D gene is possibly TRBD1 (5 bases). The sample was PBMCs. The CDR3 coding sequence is TGCGCCAGCAGCCGAAGTTCTGGGGCCCTCACCGGGGAGCTGTTTTTT. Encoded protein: CASSRSSGALTGELFF.